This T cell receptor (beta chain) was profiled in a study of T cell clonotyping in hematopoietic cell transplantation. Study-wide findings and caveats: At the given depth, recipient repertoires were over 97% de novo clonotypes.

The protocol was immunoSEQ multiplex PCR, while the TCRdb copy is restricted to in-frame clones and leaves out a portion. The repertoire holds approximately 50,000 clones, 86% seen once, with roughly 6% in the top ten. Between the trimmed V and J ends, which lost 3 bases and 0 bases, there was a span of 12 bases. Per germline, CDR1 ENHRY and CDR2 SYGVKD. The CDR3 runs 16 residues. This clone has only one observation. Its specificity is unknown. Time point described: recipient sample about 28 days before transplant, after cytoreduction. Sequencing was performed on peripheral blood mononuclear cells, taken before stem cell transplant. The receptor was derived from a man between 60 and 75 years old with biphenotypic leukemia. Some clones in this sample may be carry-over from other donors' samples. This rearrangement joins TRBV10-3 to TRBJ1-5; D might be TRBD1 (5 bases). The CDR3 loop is CAISEGTENSNQPQHF. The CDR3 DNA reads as TGTGCCATCAGTGAAGGGACTGAAAATAGCAATCAGCCCCAGCATTTT.